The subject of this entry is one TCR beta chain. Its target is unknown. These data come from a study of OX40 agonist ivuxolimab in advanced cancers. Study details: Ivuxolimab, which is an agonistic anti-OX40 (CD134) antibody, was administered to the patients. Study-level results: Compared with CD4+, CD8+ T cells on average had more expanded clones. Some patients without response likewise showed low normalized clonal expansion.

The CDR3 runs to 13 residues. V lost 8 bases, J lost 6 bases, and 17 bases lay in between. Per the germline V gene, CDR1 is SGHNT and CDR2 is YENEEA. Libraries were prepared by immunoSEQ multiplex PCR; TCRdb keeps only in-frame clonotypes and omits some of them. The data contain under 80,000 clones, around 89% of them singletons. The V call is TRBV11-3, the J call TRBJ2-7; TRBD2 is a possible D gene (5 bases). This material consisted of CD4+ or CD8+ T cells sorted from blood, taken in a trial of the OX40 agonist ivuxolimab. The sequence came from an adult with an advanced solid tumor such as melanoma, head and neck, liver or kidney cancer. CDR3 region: CASSSTGVLEQYF. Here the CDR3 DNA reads TGTGCCAGCTCCTCCACCGGGGTTCTCGAGCAGTACTTC.